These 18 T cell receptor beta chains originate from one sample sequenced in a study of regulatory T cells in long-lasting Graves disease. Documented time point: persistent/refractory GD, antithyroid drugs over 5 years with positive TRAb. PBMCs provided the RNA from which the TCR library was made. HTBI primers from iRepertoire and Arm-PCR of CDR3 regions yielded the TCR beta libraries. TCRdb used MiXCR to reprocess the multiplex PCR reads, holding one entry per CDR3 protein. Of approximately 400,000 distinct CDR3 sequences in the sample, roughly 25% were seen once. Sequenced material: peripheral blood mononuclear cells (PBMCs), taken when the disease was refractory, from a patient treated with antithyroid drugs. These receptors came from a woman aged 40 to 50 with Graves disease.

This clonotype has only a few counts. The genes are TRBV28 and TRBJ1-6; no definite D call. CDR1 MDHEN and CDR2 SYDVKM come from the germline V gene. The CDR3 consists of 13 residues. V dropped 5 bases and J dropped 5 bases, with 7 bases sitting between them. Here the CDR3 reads CASSQWNNSPLHF. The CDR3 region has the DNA TGTGCCAGCAGTCAATGGAATAATTCACCCCTCCACTTT.

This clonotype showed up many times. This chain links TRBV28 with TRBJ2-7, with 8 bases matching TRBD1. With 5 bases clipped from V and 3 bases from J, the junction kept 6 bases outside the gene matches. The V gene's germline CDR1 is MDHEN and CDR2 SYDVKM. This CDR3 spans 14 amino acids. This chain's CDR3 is CASSRPGGYYEQYF. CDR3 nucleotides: TGTGCCAGCAGTCGCCCAGGGGGCTACTACGAGCAGTACTTC.

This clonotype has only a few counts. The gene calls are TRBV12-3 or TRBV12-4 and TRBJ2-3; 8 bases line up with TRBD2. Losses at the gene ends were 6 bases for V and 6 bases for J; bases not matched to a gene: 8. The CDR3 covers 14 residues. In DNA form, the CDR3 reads TGTGCCAGCAGGGAGACTAGCGTTAAGGATACGCAGTATTTT. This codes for CASRETSVKDTQYF.

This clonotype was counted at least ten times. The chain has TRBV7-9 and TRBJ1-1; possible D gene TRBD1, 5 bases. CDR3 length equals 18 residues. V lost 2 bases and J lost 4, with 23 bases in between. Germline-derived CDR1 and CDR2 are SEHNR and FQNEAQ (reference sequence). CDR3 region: CASSLMLGGGPKGTEAFF. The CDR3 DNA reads TGTGCCAGCAGCTTAATGTTGGGCGGGGGACCAAAGGGCACTGAAGCTTTCTTT.

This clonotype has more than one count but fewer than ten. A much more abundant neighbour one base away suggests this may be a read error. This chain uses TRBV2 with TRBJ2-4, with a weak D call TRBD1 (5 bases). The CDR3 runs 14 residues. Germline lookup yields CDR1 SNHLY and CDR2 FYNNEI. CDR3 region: CAGRQGVAKNIQYF. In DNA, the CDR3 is TGTGCCGGCAGGCAGGGTGTAGCCAAAAACATTCAGTACTTC.

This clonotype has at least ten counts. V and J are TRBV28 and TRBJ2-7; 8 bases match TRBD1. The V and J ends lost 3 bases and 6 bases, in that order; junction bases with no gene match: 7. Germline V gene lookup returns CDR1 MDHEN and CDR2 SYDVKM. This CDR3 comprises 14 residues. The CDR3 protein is CASSLSRGPSEQYF. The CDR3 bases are TGTGCCAGCAGTTTGTCCAGGGGGCCCTCCGAGCAGTACTTC.

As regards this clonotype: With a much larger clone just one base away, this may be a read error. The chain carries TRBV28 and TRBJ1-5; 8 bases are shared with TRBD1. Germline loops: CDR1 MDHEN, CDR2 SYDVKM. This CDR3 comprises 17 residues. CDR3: CAGSVPSAGGRNQPQHF. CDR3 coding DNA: TGTGCCGGCAGCGTACCCTCTGCAGGGGGCCGCAATCAGCCCCAGCATTTT.

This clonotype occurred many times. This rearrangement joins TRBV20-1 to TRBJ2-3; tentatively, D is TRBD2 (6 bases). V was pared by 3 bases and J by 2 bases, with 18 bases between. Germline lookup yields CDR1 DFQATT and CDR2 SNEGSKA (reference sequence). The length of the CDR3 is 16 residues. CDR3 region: CSARGRTTLPTDTQYF. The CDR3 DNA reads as TGCAGTGCTAGGGGCAGGACTACTTTACCCACAGATACGCAGTATTTT.

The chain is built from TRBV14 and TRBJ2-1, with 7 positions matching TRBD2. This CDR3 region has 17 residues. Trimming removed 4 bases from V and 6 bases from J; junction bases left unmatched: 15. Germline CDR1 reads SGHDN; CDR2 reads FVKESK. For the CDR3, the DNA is TGTGCCAGCAGCCGCACCAGGGCGGGAGTGGTTGGCAATGAGCAGTTCTTC. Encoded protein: CASSRTRAGVVGNEQFF.

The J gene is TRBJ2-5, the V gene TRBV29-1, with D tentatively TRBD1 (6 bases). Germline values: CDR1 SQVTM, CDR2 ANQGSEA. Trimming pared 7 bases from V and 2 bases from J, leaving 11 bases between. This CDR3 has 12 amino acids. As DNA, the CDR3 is TGCAGCGCCAAGAGGGGGCAAGAGACCCAGTACTTC. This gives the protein CSAKRGQETQYF. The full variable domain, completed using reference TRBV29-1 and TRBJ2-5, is SAVISQKPSRDICQRGTSLTIQCQVDSQVTMMFWYRQQPGQSLTLIATANQGSEATYESGFVIDKFPISRPNLTFSTLTVSNMSPEDSSIYLCSAKRGQETQYFGPGTRLLVL.

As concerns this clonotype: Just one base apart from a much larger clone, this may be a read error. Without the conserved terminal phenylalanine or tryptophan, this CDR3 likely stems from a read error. The CDR3: CATGRQGVTGELFS. As DNA, the CDR3 is TGTGCCACCGGGAGGCAGGGAGTCACCGGGGAGCTGTTTTCT. This chain connects TRBV27 to TRBJ2-2; 7 bases line up with TRBD2. Germline V gene lookup returns CDR1 MNHEY and CDR2 SMNVEV (reference sequence). There are 14 residues in the CDR3. Trimming removed 10 bases from V and 4 bases from J; junction bases left unmatched: 9.

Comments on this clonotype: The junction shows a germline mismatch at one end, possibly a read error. CDR3 in amino acids: CASSLSGSSGEAFF. For the CDR3, the DNA is TGCGCCAGCAGCCTGTCGGGGTCCTCGGGTGAAGCTTTCTTT. The V call is TRBV2, the J call TRBJ1-1; the D is unclear. The germline V gene encodes CDR1 SNHLY and CDR2 FYNNEI. CDR3 size: 14 residues.

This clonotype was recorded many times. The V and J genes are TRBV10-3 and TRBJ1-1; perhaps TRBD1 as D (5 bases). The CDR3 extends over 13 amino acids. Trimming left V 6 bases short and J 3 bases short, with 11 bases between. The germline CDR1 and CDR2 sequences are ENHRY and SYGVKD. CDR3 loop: CAIRIGTDTEAFF. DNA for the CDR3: TGTGCCATCAGAATTGGGACTGACACTGAAGCTTTCTTT.

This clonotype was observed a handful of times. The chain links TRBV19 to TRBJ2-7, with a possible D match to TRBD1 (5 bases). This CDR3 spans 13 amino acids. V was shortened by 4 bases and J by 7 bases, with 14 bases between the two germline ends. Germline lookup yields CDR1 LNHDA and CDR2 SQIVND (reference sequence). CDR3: CASSNIAAGEQYF. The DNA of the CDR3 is TGTGCCAGTAGTAACATCGCGGCAGGGGAGCAGTACTTC.

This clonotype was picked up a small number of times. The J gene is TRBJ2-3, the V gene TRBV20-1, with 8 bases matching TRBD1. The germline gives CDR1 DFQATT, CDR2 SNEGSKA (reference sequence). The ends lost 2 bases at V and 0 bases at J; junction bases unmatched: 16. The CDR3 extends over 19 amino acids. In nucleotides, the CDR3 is TGCAGTGCTAGATCAGGGGGCTGGCTTCGGGCTTCTAGCACAGATACGCAGTATTTT. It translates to CSARSGGWLRASSTDTQYF.

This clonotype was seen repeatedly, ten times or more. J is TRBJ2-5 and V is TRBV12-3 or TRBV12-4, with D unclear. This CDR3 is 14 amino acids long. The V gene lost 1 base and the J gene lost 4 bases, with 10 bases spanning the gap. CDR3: CASSLGGKRETQYF. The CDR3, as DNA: TGTGCCAGCAGTTTAGGGGGTAAGCGAGAGACCCAGTACTTC.

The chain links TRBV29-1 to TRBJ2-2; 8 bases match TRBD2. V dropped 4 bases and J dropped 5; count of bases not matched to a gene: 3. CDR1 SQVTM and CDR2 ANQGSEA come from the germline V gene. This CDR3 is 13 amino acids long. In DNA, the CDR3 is TGCAGCGTTGGGACTAGCTATACCGGGGAGCTGTTTTTT. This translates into CSVGTSYTGELFF.

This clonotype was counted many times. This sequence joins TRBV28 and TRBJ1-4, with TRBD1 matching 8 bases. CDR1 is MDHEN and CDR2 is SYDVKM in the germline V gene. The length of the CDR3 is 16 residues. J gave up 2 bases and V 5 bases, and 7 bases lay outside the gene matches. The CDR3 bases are TGTGCCAGCAGTCTCGACAGGGGTCGTACTAATGAAAAACTGTTTTTT. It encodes CASSLDRGRTNEKLFF.